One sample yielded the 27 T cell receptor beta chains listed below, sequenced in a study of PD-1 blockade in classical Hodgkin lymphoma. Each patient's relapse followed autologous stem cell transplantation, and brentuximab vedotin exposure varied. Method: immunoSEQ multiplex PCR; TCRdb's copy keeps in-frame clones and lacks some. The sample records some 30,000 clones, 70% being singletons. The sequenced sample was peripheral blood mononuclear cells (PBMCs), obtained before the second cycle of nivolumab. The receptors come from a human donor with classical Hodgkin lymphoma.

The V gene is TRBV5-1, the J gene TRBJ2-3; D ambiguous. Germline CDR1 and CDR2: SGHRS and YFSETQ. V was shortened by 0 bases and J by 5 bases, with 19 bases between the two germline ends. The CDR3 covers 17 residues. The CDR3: CASSLGVSASQEDTQYF. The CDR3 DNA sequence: TGCGCCAGCAGCTTGGGCGTCTCGGCCAGCCAGGAAGATACGCAGTATTTT.

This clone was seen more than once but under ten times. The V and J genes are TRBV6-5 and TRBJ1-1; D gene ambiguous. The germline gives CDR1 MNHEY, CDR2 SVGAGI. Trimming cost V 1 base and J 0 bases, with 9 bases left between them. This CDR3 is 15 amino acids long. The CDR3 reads CASSYYGRVNTEAFF. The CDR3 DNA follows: TGTGCCAGCAGTTACTATGGTCGGGTGAACACTGAAGCTTTCTTT.

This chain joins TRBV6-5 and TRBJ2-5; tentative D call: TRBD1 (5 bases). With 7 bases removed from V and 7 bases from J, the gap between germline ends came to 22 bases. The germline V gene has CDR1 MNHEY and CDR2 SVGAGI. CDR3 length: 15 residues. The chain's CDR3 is CASIPSGKGMGTQYF. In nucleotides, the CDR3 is TGTGCCAGCATTCCCTCAGGGAAAGGGATGGGGACCCAGTACTTC.

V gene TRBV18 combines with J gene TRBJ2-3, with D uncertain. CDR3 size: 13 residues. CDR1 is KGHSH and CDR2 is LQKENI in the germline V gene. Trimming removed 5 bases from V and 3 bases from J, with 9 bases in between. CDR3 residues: CASSSASTDTQYF. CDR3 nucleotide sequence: TGTGCCAGCTCATCGGCCTCAACAGATACGCAGTATTTT.

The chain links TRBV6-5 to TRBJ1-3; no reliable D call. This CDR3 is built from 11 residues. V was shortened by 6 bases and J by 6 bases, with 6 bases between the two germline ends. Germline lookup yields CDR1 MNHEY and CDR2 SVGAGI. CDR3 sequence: CASSSQNTIYF. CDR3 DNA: TGTGCCAGCAGCAGCCAAAACACCATATATTTT.

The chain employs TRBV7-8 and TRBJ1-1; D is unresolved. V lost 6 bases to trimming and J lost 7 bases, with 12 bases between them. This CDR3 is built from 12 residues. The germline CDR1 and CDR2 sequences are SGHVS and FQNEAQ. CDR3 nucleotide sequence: TGTGCCAGCAGGACTTACGGAAGTGAAGCTTTCTTT. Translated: CASRTYGSEAFF. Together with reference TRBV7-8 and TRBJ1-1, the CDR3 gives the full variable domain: GAGVSQSPRYKVAKRGQDVALRCDPISGHVSLFWYQQALGQGPEFLTYFQNEAQLDKSGLPSDRFFAERPEGSVSTLKIQRTQQEDSAVYLCASRTYGSEAFFGQGTRLTVV.

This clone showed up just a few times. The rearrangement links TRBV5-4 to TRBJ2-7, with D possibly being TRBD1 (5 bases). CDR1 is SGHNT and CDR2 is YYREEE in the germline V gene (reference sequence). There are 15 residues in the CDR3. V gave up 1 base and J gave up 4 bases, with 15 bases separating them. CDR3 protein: CASSLPGQGDYEQYF. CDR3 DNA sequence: TGTGCCAGCAGCTTGCCGGGCCAGGGTGATTACGAGCAGTACTTC.

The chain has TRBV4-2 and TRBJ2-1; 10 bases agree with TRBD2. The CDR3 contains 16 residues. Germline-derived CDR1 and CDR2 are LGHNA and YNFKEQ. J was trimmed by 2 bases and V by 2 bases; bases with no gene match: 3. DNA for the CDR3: TGTGCCAGCAGCCAATCCGGGACTAGCGCCTACAATGAGCAGTTCTTC. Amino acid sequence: CASSQSGTSAYNEQFF.

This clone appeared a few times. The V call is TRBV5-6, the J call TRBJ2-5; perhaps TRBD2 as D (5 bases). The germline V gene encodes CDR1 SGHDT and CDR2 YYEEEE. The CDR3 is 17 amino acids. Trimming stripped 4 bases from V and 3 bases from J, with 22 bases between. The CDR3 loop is CASSHPISVSSKETQYF. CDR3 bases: TGTGCCAGCAGCCATCCAATTAGCGTCAGCTCAAAAGAGACCCAGTACTTC.

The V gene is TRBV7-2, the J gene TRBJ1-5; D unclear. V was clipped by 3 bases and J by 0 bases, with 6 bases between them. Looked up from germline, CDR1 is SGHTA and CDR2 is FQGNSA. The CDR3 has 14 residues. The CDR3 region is CASSFTNSNQPQHF. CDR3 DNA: TGTGCCAGCAGCTTCACAAATAGCAATCAGCCCCAGCATTTT.

CDR3 bases: TGTGCCAGCAGCCCCCAACAGGGACTAGCGGGGGACGAGCAGTACTTC. This sequence encodes CASSPQQGLAGDEQYF. This sequence joins TRBV7-2 and TRBJ2-7, with 14 bases fitting TRBD2. CDR3 length equals 16 residues. J gave up 5 bases and V 5 bases, and 8 bases lay outside the gene matches. Germline-derived CDR1 and CDR2 are SGHTA and FQGNSA.

The CDR3 region is CASKQGRDYGYTF. In DNA, the CDR3 is TGTGCCAGCAAACAGGGTCGCGACTATGGCTACACCTTC. The chain has TRBV27 and TRBJ1-2; TRBD1 is a possible D gene (6 bases). The CDR3 has 13 residues. The V and J ends lost 7 bases and 3 bases respectively, with 12 bases between them. CDR1 and CDR2 (germline): MNHEY, SMNVEV (reference sequence).

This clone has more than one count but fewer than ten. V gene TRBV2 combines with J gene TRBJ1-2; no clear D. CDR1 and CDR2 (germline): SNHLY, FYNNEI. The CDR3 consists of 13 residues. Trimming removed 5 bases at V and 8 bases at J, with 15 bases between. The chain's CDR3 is CASSISRDNGYTF. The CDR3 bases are TGTGCCAGCAGTATATCGCGAGACAACGGCTACACCTTC.

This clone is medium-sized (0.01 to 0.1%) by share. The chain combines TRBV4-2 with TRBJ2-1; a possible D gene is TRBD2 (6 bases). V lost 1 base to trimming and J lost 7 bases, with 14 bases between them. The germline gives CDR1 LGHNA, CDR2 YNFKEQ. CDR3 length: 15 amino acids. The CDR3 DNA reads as TGTGCCAGCAGCCAAGTAGCGTCGGGGGAGAATGAGCAGTTCTTC. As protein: CASSQVASGENEQFF.

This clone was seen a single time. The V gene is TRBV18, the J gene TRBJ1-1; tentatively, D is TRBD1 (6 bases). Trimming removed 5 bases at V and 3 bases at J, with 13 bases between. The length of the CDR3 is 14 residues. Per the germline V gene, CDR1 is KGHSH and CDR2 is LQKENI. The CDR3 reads CASSVRGGHTEAFF. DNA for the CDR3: TGTGCCAGCTCAGTCAGGGGCGGTCACACTGAAGCTTTCTTT.

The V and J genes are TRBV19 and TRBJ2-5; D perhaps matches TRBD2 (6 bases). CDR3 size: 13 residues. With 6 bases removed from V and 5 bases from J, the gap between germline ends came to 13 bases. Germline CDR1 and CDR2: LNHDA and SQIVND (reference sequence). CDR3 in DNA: TGTGCCAGTAGAGGCCGGCTAGCGGAGACCCAGTACTTC. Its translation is CASRGRLAETQYF.

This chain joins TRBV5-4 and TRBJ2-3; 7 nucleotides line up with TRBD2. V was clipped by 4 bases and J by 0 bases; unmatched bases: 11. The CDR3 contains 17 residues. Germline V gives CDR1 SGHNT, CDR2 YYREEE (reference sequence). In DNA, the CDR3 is TGTGCCAGCAGCCGAGAAGCGGGACTCCAAAGCACAGATACGCAGTATTTT. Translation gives CASSREAGLQSTDTQYF.

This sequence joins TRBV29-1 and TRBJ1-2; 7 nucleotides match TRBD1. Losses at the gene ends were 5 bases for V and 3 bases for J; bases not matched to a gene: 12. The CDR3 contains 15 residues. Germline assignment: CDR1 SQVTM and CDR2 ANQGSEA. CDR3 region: CSVSLLPGQYYGYTF. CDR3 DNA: TGCAGCGTTTCACTCCTTCCGGGACAGTACTATGGCTACACCTTC.

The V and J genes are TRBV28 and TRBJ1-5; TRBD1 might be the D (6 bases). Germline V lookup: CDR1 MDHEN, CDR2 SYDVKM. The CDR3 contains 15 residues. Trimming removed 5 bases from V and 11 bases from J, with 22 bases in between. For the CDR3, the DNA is TGTGCCAGCAGTCCTCAAGGACAGAGCCGGGTAGCCCAGCATTTT. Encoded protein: CASSPQGQSRVAQHF.

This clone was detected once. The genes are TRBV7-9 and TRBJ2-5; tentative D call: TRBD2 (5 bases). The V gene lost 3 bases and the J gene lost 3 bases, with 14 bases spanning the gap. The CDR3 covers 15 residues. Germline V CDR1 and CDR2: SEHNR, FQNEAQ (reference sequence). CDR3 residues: CASSFEGRYEETQYF. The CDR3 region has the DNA TGTGCCAGCAGCTTTGAGGGCAGGTACGAAGAGACCCAGTACTTC.

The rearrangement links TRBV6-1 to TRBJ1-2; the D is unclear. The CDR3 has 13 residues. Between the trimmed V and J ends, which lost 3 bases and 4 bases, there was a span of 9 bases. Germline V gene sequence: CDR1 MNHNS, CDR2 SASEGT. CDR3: CASSDNRGYGYTF. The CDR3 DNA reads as TGTGCCAGCAGTGATAACAGAGGCTATGGCTACACCTTC.

The CDR3 is CASAGQYNEQFF. CDR3 nucleotides: TGTGCCAGCGCCGGACAGTACAATGAGCAGTTCTTC. V usage is TRBV5-4 and J usage is TRBJ2-1; a possible D gene is TRBD1 (6 bases). CDR3 size: 12 residues. CDR1 and CDR2 (germline): SGHNT, YYREEE (reference sequence). Trimming left V 7 bases short and J 4 bases short, with 9 bases between. The whole variable domain, remainder taken from reference TRBV5-4 and TRBJ2-1, is ETGVTQSPTHLIKTRGQQVTLRCSSQSGHNTVSWYQQALGQGPQFIFQYYREEENGRGNFPPRFSGLQFPNYSSELNVNALELDDSALYLCASAGQYNEQFFGPGTRLTVL.

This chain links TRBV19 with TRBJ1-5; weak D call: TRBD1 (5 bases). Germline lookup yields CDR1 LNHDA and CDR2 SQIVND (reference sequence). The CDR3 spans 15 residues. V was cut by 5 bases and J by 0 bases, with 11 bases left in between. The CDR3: CASSSRQNSNQPQHF. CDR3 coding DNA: TGTGCCAGTAGTTCTCGACAGAATAGCAATCAGCCCCAGCATTTT.

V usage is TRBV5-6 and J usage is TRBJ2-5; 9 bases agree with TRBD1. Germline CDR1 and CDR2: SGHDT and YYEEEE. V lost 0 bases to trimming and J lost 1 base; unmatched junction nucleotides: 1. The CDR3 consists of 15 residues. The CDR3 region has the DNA TGTGCCAGCAGCTTGGAGGGACAGGGCCAAGAGACCCAGTACTTC. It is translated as CASSLEGQGQETQYF.

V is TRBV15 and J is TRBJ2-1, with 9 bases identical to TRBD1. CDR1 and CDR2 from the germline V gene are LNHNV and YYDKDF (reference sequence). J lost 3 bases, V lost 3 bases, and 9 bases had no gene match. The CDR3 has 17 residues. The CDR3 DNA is TGTGCCACCAGCAGGCACCCGGGACAGGGACACTACAATGAGCAGTTCTTC. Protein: CATSRHPGQGHYNEQFF.

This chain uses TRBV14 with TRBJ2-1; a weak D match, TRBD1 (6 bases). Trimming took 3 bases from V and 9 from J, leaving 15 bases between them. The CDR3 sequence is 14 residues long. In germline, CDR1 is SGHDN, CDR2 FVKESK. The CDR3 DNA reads TGTGCCAGCAGCCAGATCAGAACAGGGACTGAGCAGTTCTTC. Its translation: CASSQIRTGTEQFF.

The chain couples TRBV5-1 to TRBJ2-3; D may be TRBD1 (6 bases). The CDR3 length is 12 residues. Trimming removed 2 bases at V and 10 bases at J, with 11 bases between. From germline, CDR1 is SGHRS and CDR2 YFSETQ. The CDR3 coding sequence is TGCGCCAGCAGCTTTTTCAGGGGCGCGCAGTATTTT. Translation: CASSFFRGAQYF.